One sample yielded the 23 T cell receptor beta chains listed below, sequenced in a study of blood T cell repertoires in COVID-19. Method: immunoSEQ multiplex PCR; TCRdb's copy keeps in-frame clones and lacks some. The sample consists of 95,000 to 120,000 clones, 81% of them appearing once. Sequencing was done on a sample of peripheral blood. The receptors were sampled from a man between 50 and 59 years old with acute or convalescent COVID-19.

The chain carries TRBV9 and TRBJ1-2; 7 bases map to TRBD1. Germline V gene lookup returns CDR1 SGDLS and CDR2 YYNGEE. The CDR3 is made up of 22 amino acids. The trim removed 3 bases at V and 0 bases at J, leaving 26 bases unmatched. CDR3 sequence reads: CASSDGVRGGGASKWANYGYTF. The CDR3 DNA reads TGTGCCAGCAGCGACGGGGTTCGCGGAGGGGGCGCATCTAAATGGGCTAACTATGGCTACACCTTC. Combining the CDR3 with reference TRBV9 and TRBJ1-2 gives the whole variable domain DSGVTQTPKHLITATGQRVTLRCSPRSGDLSVYWYQQSLDQGLQFLIQYYNGEERAKGNILERFSAQQFPDLHSELNLSSLELGDSALYFCASSDGVRGGGASKWANYGYTFGSGTRLTVV.

The chain is built from TRBV5-1 and TRBJ2-7, with D possibly being TRBD1 (6 bases). This CDR3 has 15 residues. Trimming stripped 5 bases from V and 4 bases from J, with 19 bases between. Germline V CDR1 and CDR2: SGHRS, YFSETQ. CDR3 loop: CASSLDSLKGYEQYF. CDR3 coding DNA: TGCGCCAGCAGTCTGGACAGCCTAAAAGGGTACGAGCAGTACTTC.

The V gene is TRBV14, the J gene TRBJ2-7; unclear D gene. The CDR3 contains 13 residues. Germline V gives CDR1 SGHDN, CDR2 FVKESK. The ends were cut back, 5 bases at V and 6 bases at J, with 14 bases in the middle. Written as DNA, the CDR3 is TGTGCCAGCAGCGCTCATGACTTCGGCGAGCAGTACTTC. It translates to CASSAHDFGEQYF.

The rearrangement links TRBV5-1 to TRBJ1-2; D uncertain. Germline V gene lookup returns CDR1 SGHRS and CDR2 YFSETQ. This CDR3 region has 12 residues. Deletions cut 0 bases from V and 9 bases from J, with 9 bases between. CDR3: CASSLDSRSYTF. CDR3 sequence (DNA): TGCGCCAGCAGCTTGGATAGCCGAAGCTACACCTTC.

The chain carries TRBV29-1 and TRBJ2-7, with D perhaps matching TRBD2 (6 bases). Germline CDR1 reads SQVTM; CDR2 reads ANQGSEA. With 3 bases removed from V and 3 bases from J, the gap between germline ends came to 12 bases. The CDR3 loop spans 13 amino acids. The CDR3 spells CSVEEGQGYEQYF. The CDR3 DNA is TGCAGCGTTGAGGAGGGGCAGGGCTACGAGCAGTACTTC.

This clone came up once. V gene TRBV9 combines with J gene TRBJ1-3; D is undetermined. V dropped 2 bases and J dropped 5 bases, with 14 bases sitting between them. This CDR3 is 15 amino acids long. Germline V gene sequence: CDR1 SGDLS, CDR2 YYNGEE. CDR3 amino acids: CASSVDMNPRNTIYF. The CDR3, as DNA: TGTGCCAGCAGCGTCGACATGAACCCTAGAAACACCATATATTTT.

The chain carries TRBV24-1 and TRBJ2-7; D is undetermined. Trimming stripped 3 bases from V and 2 bases from J, with 7 bases between. The CDR3 has 13 amino acids. Germline V gives CDR1 KGHDR, CDR2 SFDVKD. The CDR3 nucleotides are TGTGCCACCAGTGATCCTAGAACCTACGAGCAGTACTTC. Its protein product is CATSDPRTYEQYF.

The gene calls are TRBV6-6 and TRBJ1-1; TRBD1 aligns across 7 bases. CDR3 length: 14 amino acids. CDR1 is MNHNY, CDR2 SVGAGI, per germline (reference sequence). Unmatched junction bases numbered 4, after V lost 6 bases and J lost 0 bases. The CDR3 region has the DNA TGTGCCAGCAGGTCCGGGACAGTGAACACTGAAGCTTTCTTT. Translating it yields CASRSGTVNTEAFF.

This sequence joins TRBV19 and TRBJ2-2; 7 bases match TRBD1. CDR1 and CDR2 (germline): LNHDA, SQIVND (reference sequence). The J segment lost 7 bases and the V segment lost 5 bases, leaving 7 bases of the junction unmatched. There are 14 residues in the CDR3. The CDR3 loop reads CASSPSDRVGELFF. For the CDR3, the DNA is TGTGCCAGTAGTCCCTCCGACAGGGTCGGGGAGCTGTTTTTT.

The rearrangement uses TRBV5-1 and TRBJ2-1; 12 bases agree with TRBD2. CDR3 length equals 18 residues. Germline V lookup: CDR1 SGHRS, CDR2 YFSETQ. J gave up 7 bases and V 6 bases, and 17 bases lay outside the gene matches. In nucleotides, the CDR3 is TGCGCCAGCACTCCGCGGGTCTCTAGCGGGGGGGCTGGAAATGAGCAGTTCTTC. As protein: CASTPRVSSGGAGNEQFF.

The genes are TRBV19 and TRBJ2-2; D may be TRBD2 (6 bases). V was cut by 5 bases and J by 1 base, with 14 bases left in between. From germline, CDR1 is LNHDA and CDR2 SQIVND (reference sequence). This CDR3 is built from 16 residues. Here the CDR3 reads CASSATGDVNTGELFF. CDR3 nucleotides: TGTGCCAGTAGTGCAACGGGGGATGTGAACACCGGGGAGCTGTTTTTT.

The DNA for the CDR3 is TGCGCCAGCAGTCCGGGGACAGGGGGTTTTGGAAACACCATATATTTT. Its translation: CASSPGTGGFGNTIYF. The chain links TRBV23-1 to TRBJ1-3, with 11 bases identical to TRBD1. TRBV23-1 is an ORF, with its function uncertain. With 4 bases clipped from V and 3 bases from J, the junction kept 5 bases outside the gene matches. The CDR3 is 16 residues long.

V usage is TRBV7-6 and J usage is TRBJ1-1, with a possible D match to TRBD1 (5 bases). The CDR3 is 19 amino acids. The V gene lost 2 bases and the J gene lost 1 base, with 23 bases spanning the gap. Germline V gene data show CDR1 as SGHVS and CDR2 as FNYEAQ. For the CDR3, the DNA is TGTGCCAGCAGCTTAAGTTCCCGGGGGGGGGACCGTCGGAACACTGAAGCTTTCTTT. Protein: CASSLSSRGGDRRNTEAFF.

This chain links TRBV27 with TRBJ2-1; D not resolved. V was pared by 8 bases and J by 0 bases, with 8 bases between. The CDR3 runs 13 residues. Germline V lookup: CDR1 MNHEY, CDR2 SMNVEV (reference sequence). CDR3 protein: CASDPGSYNEQFF. DNA for the CDR3: TGTGCCAGCGACCCAGGCTCCTACAATGAGCAGTTCTTC.

The V call is TRBV4-2, the J call TRBJ2-7; no firm D call. The CDR3 has 15 amino acids. Germline CDR1 reads LGHNA; CDR2 reads YNFKEQ. The V end was cut by 1 base, the J end by 0 bases, with 10 bases between. DNA for the CDR3: TGTGCCAGCAGCCAAGGCGAATCGAGCTCCTACGAGCAGTACTTC. It codes for CASSQGESSSYEQYF.

The chain recombines TRBV9 with TRBJ1-2; D may be TRBD1 (5 bases). Germline V gene lookup returns CDR1 SGDLS and CDR2 YYNGEE. The CDR3 extends over 13 amino acids. Trimming took 1 base from V and 5 from J, leaving 9 bases between them. DNA of the CDR3: TGTGCCAGCAGCGTAACCGGGACTTATGGCTACACCTTC. This gives the protein CASSVTGTYGYTF.

J is TRBJ1-6 and V is TRBV11-2; 8 nucleotides align to TRBD1. Losses at the gene ends were 5 bases for V and 10 bases for J; bases not matched to a gene: 10. Germline CDR1 is SGHAT and CDR2 is FQNNGV. The CDR3 spans 15 residues. CDR3 in DNA: TGTGCCAGCAGCGTACCGACAGGGGAGGACTCACCCCTCCACTTT. It codes for CASSVPTGEDSPLHF.

The genes are TRBV5-1 and TRBJ2-7; 10 nucleotides agree with TRBD1. Looked up from germline, CDR1 is SGHRS and CDR2 is YFSETQ. V trimming: 4 bases; J trimming: 2 bases; junction bases outside the gene matches: 3. The length of the CDR3 is 14 residues. CDR3: CASSHGQGAYEQYV. The CDR3 DNA sequence: TGCGCCAGCAGCCACGGACAGGGGGCCTACGAGCAGTACGTC.

The rearrangement links TRBV29-1 to TRBJ2-3, with TRBD1 identical over 8 bases. Trimming removed 6 bases from V and 7 bases from J; junction bases left unmatched: 12. CDR1 is SQVTM, CDR2 ANQGSEA, per germline. CDR3 length equals 14 residues. CDR3 sequence reads: CSVTPGTGFYTQYF. The CDR3 DNA reads TGCAGCGTAACACCCGGGACAGGCTTCTATACGCAGTATTTT.

The chain uses TRBV2 and TRBJ1-1, with 7 positions matching TRBD1. Unmatched junction bases numbered 4, after V lost 8 bases and J lost 1 base. This CDR3 spans 13 amino acids. CDR1 is SNHLY and CDR2 is FYNNEI in the germline V gene. The CDR3 DNA reads as TGTGCCAGCCAAGGGACAGCGAACACTGAAGCTTTCTTT. Its translation: CASQGTANTEAFF.

V and J are TRBV15 and TRBJ2-5; maybe TRBD2 (5 bases). Germline V gene sequence: CDR1 LNHNV, CDR2 YYDKDF (reference sequence). V was shortened by 0 bases and J by 3 bases, with 11 bases between the two germline ends. CDR3 length: 15 residues. This CDR3 is CATSRDGKGEETQYF. CDR3 nucleotide sequence: TGTGCCACCAGCAGAGATGGTAAGGGAGAAGAGACCCAGTACTTC.

V usage is TRBV5-1 and J usage is TRBJ1-1, with TRBD1 matching over 9 bases. CDR1 SGHRS and CDR2 YFSETQ come from the germline V gene. The length of the CDR3 is 15 residues. The J segment lost 10 bases and the V segment lost 2 bases, leaving 12 bases of the junction unmatched. CDR3 residues: CASSLQTTGGEGAFF. CDR3 coding DNA: TGCGCCAGCAGCTTACAAACTACAGGGGGCGAGGGAGCTTTCTTT.

The rearrangement uses TRBV3-1 (or the pseudogene TRBV3-2) and TRBJ1-5; 8 bases agree with TRBD1. J was trimmed by 6 bases and V by 2 bases; bases with no gene match: 6. In germline, CDR1 is LGHDT, CDR2 YNNKEL (reference sequence). CDR3 length: 15 amino acids. The DNA of the CDR3 is TGTGCCAGCAGCCAACGACAGGGGCAGAGTCAGCCCCAGCATTTT. It specifies CASSQRQGQSQPQHF.